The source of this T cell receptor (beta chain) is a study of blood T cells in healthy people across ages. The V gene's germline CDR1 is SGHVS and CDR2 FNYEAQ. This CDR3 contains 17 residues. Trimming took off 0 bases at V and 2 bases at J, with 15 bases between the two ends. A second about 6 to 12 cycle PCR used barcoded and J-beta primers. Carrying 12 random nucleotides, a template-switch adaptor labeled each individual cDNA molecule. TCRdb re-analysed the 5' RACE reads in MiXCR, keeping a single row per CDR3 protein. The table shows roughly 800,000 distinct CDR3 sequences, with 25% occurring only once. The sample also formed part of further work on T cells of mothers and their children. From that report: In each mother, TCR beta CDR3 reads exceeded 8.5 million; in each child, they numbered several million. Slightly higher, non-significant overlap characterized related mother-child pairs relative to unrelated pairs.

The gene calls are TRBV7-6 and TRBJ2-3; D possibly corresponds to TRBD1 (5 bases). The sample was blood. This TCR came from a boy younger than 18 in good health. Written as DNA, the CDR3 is TGTGCCAGCAGCTTAGCGGGTGGACGGACATACACAGATACGCAGTATTTT. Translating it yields CASSLAGGRTYTDTQYF.